A single sample is the source of the 19 T cell receptor beta chains below, sequenced in a study of post-analysis software for immune sequencing data. Regarding the study as a whole: The five TRBV segments detected at higher frequency in patients than in controls included TRBV5-6, TRBV5-1 and TRBV20-1.

The antigens of these receptors remain unknown. Built from TCR beta cDNA, the libraries had unique molecular identifiers in them. One entry per CDR3 protein, called by TCRdb with MiXCR from the PCR reads. This repertoire shows about 400,000 distinct CDR3 sequences, 30% to 45% found once; its top ten account for roughly 13%. The sample taken for sequencing was blood. All receptors derive from a girl between 10 and 17 years old with multiple sclerosis.

As for this clonotype: The junction departs from the called germline gene at one end, perhaps through a read error. J is TRBJ2-7 and V is TRBV5-1; D is possibly TRBD1 (6 bases). From germline, CDR1 is SGHRS and CDR2 YFSETQ. CDR3 length: 14 amino acids. CDR3 DNA sequence: TGCGTCAGCAGCTTTACCAGGGGAGCCTACGAGCAGTACTTC. Translated, it gives CVSSFTRGAYEQYF.

There are many counts of this clonotype. The chain uses TRBV7-2 and TRBJ2-5; TRBD1 aligns across 9 bases. V lost 5 bases, J lost 4 bases, and 2 bases stayed unmatched. This CDR3 is built from 13 residues. CDR1 SGHTA and CDR2 FQGNSA come from the germline V gene. CDR3 sequence (DNA): TGTGCCAGCAGCACGACAGGGGGAGAGACCCAGTACTTC. Its protein is CASSTTGGETQYF.

This clonotype was recorded a few times. The chain combines TRBV6-2 or TRBV6-3 with TRBJ1-2; no firm D call. The CDR3 extends over 18 amino acids. The V end was cut by 5 bases, the J end by 2 bases, with 24 bases between. Germline CDR1 is MNHEY and CDR2 is SVGEGT. This CDR3 is CASSPPRKDGKENYGYTF. In DNA form, the CDR3 reads TGTGCCAGCAGTCCACCTCGGAAGGACGGCAAAGAAAACTATGGCTACACCTTC.

In DNA form, the CDR3 reads TGTGCCAGCAGCCTTCAGCTTGGACTAGCGGGGGATCCAGATACGCAGTATTTT. It codes for CASSLQLGLAGDPDTQYF. The chain couples TRBV9 to TRBJ2-3; TRBD2 matches 13 bases. Germline assignment: CDR1 SGDLS and CDR2 YYNGEE. V dropped 4 bases and J dropped 4; count of bases not matched to a gene: 12. The CDR3 extends over 18 amino acids.

This clonotype was seen ten or more times. The genes are TRBV29-1 and TRBJ2-7; D unclear. The germline gives CDR1 SQVTM, CDR2 ANQGSEA. The V end was cut by 6 bases, the J end by 6 bases, with 9 bases between. The CDR3 consists of 10 residues. CDR3 sequence reads: CSVRTTEQYF. CDR3 bases: TGCAGCGTCCGCACAACCGAGCAGTACTTC.

Only a few counts were recorded for this clonotype. This chain links TRBV5-1 with TRBJ2-3; 10 nucleotides align to TRBD2. V lost 4 bases and J lost 1; bases outside the gene matches: 6. This CDR3 spans 16 amino acids. Germline V gene sequence: CDR1 SGHRS, CDR2 YFSETQ. The CDR3 sequence: CASSATGTSGTDTQYF. Here the CDR3 DNA reads TGCGCCAGCAGCGCAACCGGGACTAGCGGCACAGATACGCAGTATTTT.

The rearrangement joins TRBV5-1 to TRBJ1-5; D gene uncertain. This CDR3 region has 16 residues. Trimming shortened V by 0 bases and J by 0 bases, and 10 bases separated the two germline ends. Per germline, CDR1 SGHRS and CDR2 YFSETQ. CDR3 in DNA: TGCGCCAGCAGCTTGGGTCCACCTTGTAGCAATCAGCCCCAGCATTTT. It codes for CASSLGPPCSNQPQHF.

V gene TRBV20-1 combines with J gene TRBJ1-2; 10 positions match TRBD1. Germline values: CDR1 DFQATT, CDR2 SNEGSKA (reference sequence). The CDR3 consists of 13 residues. Trimming at V came to 1 base and at J to 8 bases, leaving 4 bases not matched to a gene. In DNA, the CDR3 is TGCAGTGCTAGAGGGACAGGGGGAGGGGGCTACACCTTC. Translation: CSARGTGGGGYTF.

The genes are TRBV6-6 and TRBJ1-5; D call uncertain. Germline lookup yields CDR1 MNHNY and CDR2 SVGAGI (reference sequence). V lost 8 bases, J lost 0 bases, and 20 bases lay in between. This CDR3 spans 17 amino acids. The CDR3 here is CASDSIGWPLSNQPQHF. The CDR3 DNA is TGTGCCAGCGATAGCATCGGATGGCCTCTTAGCAATCAGCCCCAGCATTTT.

V gene TRBV20-1 combines with J gene TRBJ1-2, with TRBD1 as a possible D gene (5 bases). Between the trimmed V and J ends, which lost 0 bases and 7 bases, there was a span of 15 bases. The germline gives CDR1 DFQATT, CDR2 SNEGSKA (reference sequence). There are 14 residues in the CDR3. The CDR3: CSAREGVRGCGYTF. CDR3 DNA sequence: TGCAGTGCTAGAGAGGGCGTACGGGGGTGTGGCTACACCTTC.

The chain uses TRBV7-9 and TRBJ1-2; no clear D. The V gene lost 5 bases and the J gene lost 7 bases, with 8 bases spanning the gap. In germline, CDR1 is SEHNR, CDR2 FQNEAQ (reference sequence). The CDR3 extends over 11 amino acids. CDR3 DNA sequence: TGTGCCAGCAGCCCGGACTTTGGCTACACCTTC. Its translation is CASSPDFGYTF.

The chain is built from TRBV3-1 and TRBJ1-1; D might be TRBD1 (5 bases). Trimming stripped 1 base from V and 5 bases from J, with 17 bases between. The CDR3 covers 16 residues. Germline V gene lookup returns CDR1 LGHDT and CDR2 YNNKEL (reference sequence). CDR3 coding DNA: TGTGCCAGCAGCCAAGCAACAGGTTGGCGGAGTACTGAAGCTTTCTTT. It specifies CASSQATGWRSTEAFF. The full variable domain, rest sourced from reference TRBV3-1 and TRBJ1-1, is DTAVSQTPKYLVTQMGNDKSIKCEQNLGHDTMYWYKQDSKKFLKIMFSYNNKELIINETVPNRFSPKSPDKAHLNLHINSLELGDSAVYFCASSQATGWRSTEAFFGQGTRLTVV.

A few counts support this clonotype. The genes are TRBV4-1 and TRBJ1-2; maybe TRBD1 (5 bases). V gave up 4 bases and J gave up 4 bases, with 16 bases separating them. CDR1 and CDR2 from the germline V gene are MGHRA and YSYEKL. The CDR3 length is 15 residues. The CDR3 spells CASSRSLGVGYGYTF. CDR3 bases: TGCGCCAGCAGCCGCTCACTGGGGGTAGGCTATGGCTACACCTTC.

This clonotype was counted at least ten times. In nucleotides, the CDR3 is TGCAGCTTAGAGGGGCGGGGGGGCAACTACAATGAGCAGTTCTTC. The encoded protein is CSLEGRGGNYNEQFF. The gene calls are TRBV29-1 and TRBJ2-1, with 9 nucleotides matching TRBD2. The germline V gene has CDR1 SQVTM and CDR2 ANQGSEA. After removal of 8 bases from V and 3 bases from J, the junction contained 11 bases not matched to a gene. CDR3 length: 15 residues.

This chain links TRBV6-2 or TRBV6-3 with TRBJ2-5; D is unclear. The CDR3 length is 12 residues. The V and J ends lost 7 bases and 11 bases respectively, with 17 bases between them. CDR1 and CDR2 (germline): MNHEY, SVGEGT. The CDR3 DNA reads TGTGCCAGCAAACACCGGGCAGGAGAGCAGTACTTC. The encoded protein is CASKHRAGEQYF.

The V and J genes are TRBV6-4 and TRBJ1-2; D possibly corresponds to TRBD1 (6 bases). Germline CDR1 reads MRHNA; CDR2 reads SNTAGT. The CDR3 runs 14 residues. V was cut by 2 bases and J by 8 bases, with 15 bases left in between. CDR3 coding DNA: TGTGCCAGCAGTGACAGACCGGGGGCTGGGGGCTACACCTTC. It codes for CASSDRPGAGGYTF.

This chain uses TRBV7-2 with TRBJ2-1, with D perhaps matching TRBD2 (8 bases). CDR3 length: 17 amino acids. In germline, CDR1 is SGHTA, CDR2 FQGNSA. Deletions cut 4 bases from V and 3 bases from J, with 19 bases between. The CDR3 sequence: CASSSAPGGGIYNEQFF. The CDR3 nucleotides are TGTGCCAGCAGCTCCGCTCCGGGAGGGGGCATCTACAATGAGCAGTTCTTC.

The V and J genes are TRBV5-5 and TRBJ2-7; 10 bases agree with TRBD1. CDR3 length: 15 residues. CDR1 is SGHKS and CDR2 is YYEKEE in the germline V gene (reference sequence). The ends lost 1 base at V and 6 bases at J; junction bases unmatched: 7. The CDR3 nucleotides read TGTGCCAGCAGCTTGATGGGGACAGGGGCCCTCGAGCAGTACTTC. As protein: CASSLMGTGALEQYF. Looking up the rest from reference TRBV5-5 and TRBJ2-7 gives the full variable domain: DAGVTQSPTHLIKTRGQQVTLRCSPISGHKSVSWYQQVLGQGPQFIFQYYEKEERGRGNFPDRFSARQFPNYSSELNVNALLLGDSALYLCASSLMGTGALEQYFGPGTRLTVT.

This clonotype appeared a few times. V is TRBV7-9 and J is TRBJ2-7; 8 bases agree with TRBD2. J lost 4 bases, V lost 7 bases, and 9 bases had no gene match. Germline V gene data show CDR1 as SEHNR and CDR2 as FQNEAQ (reference sequence). The CDR3 contains 14 residues. The CDR3, as DNA: TGTGCCAGCACCTCCGGGGGGGACCAATACGAGCAGTACTTC. This sequence encodes CASTSGGDQYEQYF.